This TCR beta chain was identified in a study of cytotoxic CD8 clonotypes in ibrutinib-treated CLL. Profiling relied on immunoSEQ multiplex PCR, and the TCRdb table lists in-frame clones only, not all of them. The sample has about 63,000 clones, about three quarters seen once. V lost 7 bases, J lost 5 bases, and 11 bases stayed unmatched. CDR1 is SNHLY and CDR2 is FYNNEI in the germline V gene. The length of the CDR3 is 14 residues. The receptor was isolated from a human donor with chronic lymphocytic leukemia. The rearrangement joins TRBV2 to TRBJ2-7, with TRBD2 matching over 7 bases. The input for sequencing was PBMCs, taken after 12 months of ibrutinib treatment. In nucleotides, the CDR3 is TGTGCCAGCAAGGCGGGAGTTGCGAGGGACGAGCAGTACTTC. Its protein is CASKAGVARDEQYF.